A single sample is the source of the 29 T cell receptor beta chains below, sequenced in a study of cytomegalovirus exposure and HLA in healthy donors. PCR used 60 Vbeta primers and 13 Jbeta primers. Only in-frame clones appear in the TCRdb table, and some are missing; sequencing was by immunoSEQ multiplex PCR. The sample lists 75,000 to 80,000 clones; roughly 70% were seen once. Sequenced: PBMCs. Receptors originate from a man between 60 and 75 years old in good health and CMV-seropositive.

This rearrangement joins TRBV27 to TRBJ2-5; D is possibly TRBD1 (8 bases). Trimming took 6 bases from V and 5 from J, leaving 13 bases between them. The CDR3 loop spans 13 amino acids. Per germline, CDR1 MNHEY and CDR2 SMNVEV (reference sequence). The CDR3 region is CASRTQGGETQYF. CDR3 nucleotide sequence: TGTGCCAGCAGAACACAGGGGGGGGAGACCCAGTACTTC.

The V and J genes are TRBV19 and TRBJ1-1; D is unclear. Germline CDR1 and CDR2: LNHDA and SQIVND (reference sequence). The CDR3 has 14 residues. V lost 1 base and J 4 bases, leaving 10 bases between the germline ends. The CDR3 spells CASSIAWAGTEAFF. CDR3 nucleotides: TGTGCCAGTAGTATAGCCTGGGCGGGCACTGAAGCTTTCTTT.

CDR3 in amino acids: CASSQRDRVSSSEAFF. Here the CDR3 DNA reads TGTGCCAGCAGTCAACGGGACAGGGTCTCATCGTCTGAAGCTTTCTTT. The chain couples TRBV7-9 to TRBJ1-1, with TRBD1 matching over 9 bases. With 6 bases clipped from V and 6 bases from J, the junction kept 14 bases outside the gene matches. This CDR3 region has 16 residues. Germline lookup yields CDR1 SEHNR and CDR2 FQNEAQ (reference sequence).

The CDR3 nucleotides are TGTGCCAGCAGCGGGGGGTCCTACCCGGGGTACACTGAAGCTTTCTTT. As protein: CASSGGSYPGYTEAFF. The chain is built from TRBV5-4 and TRBJ1-1, with D maybe TRBD1 (5 bases). Germline V gene lookup returns CDR1 SGHNT and CDR2 YYREEE (reference sequence). Trimming cost V 4 bases and J 3 bases, with 19 bases left between them. This CDR3 spans 16 amino acids. The full variable domain, rest sourced from reference TRBV5-4 and TRBJ1-1, is ETGVTQSPTHLIKTRGQQVTLRCSSQSGHNTVSWYQQALGQGPQFIFQYYREEENGRGNFPPRFSGLQFPNYSSELNVNALELDDSALYLCASSGGSYPGYTEAFFGQGTRLTVV.

The gene calls are TRBV7-9 and TRBJ2-5, with TRBD1 identical over 9 bases. The CDR3 is 15 amino acids. The V segment lost 2 bases and the J segment 3 bases; nucleotides outside the gene matches: 4. CDR1 is SEHNR, CDR2 FQNEAQ, per germline (reference sequence). CDR3 nucleotide sequence: TGTGCCAGCAGCTTAAGAGGGGACAGGGAAGAGACCCAGTACTTC. Its protein product is CASSLRGDREETQYF.

This clone was picked up a small number of times. The chain has TRBV4-1 and TRBJ2-3; D might be TRBD1 (6 bases). Germline V lookup: CDR1 MGHRA, CDR2 YSYEKL. The CDR3 contains 14 residues. V was clipped by 8 bases and J by 3 bases, with 15 bases between them. CDR3 nucleotides: TGCGCCAGCTCGGGACACGAGGGGACAGATACGCAGTATTTT. Translated: CASSGHEGTDTQYF.

The CDR3 loop reads CATLRESSYNEQFF. CDR3 coding DNA: TGTGCCACCCTGCGGGAGAGCTCCTACAATGAGCAGTTCTTC. J is TRBJ2-1 and V is TRBV6-6; 7 positions match TRBD2. V lost 10 bases and J lost 0; bases outside the gene matches: 6. Germline V CDR1 and CDR2: MNHNY, SVGAGI (reference sequence). The CDR3 has 14 amino acids.

The gene calls are TRBV7-2 and TRBJ2-1; 13 bases match TRBD2. Germline CDR1 SGHTA, CDR2 FQGNSA. With 5 bases clipped from V and 8 bases from J, the junction kept 6 bases outside the gene matches. The CDR3 extends over 15 amino acids. The CDR3 region is CASSPGLAGVYEQFF. In DNA form, the CDR3 reads TGTGCCAGCAGCCCTGGACTAGCGGGAGTCTATGAGCAGTTCTTC.

The sample holds a few counts of this clone. The gene calls are TRBV5-4 and TRBJ1-3; no clear D. Germline CDR1 SGHNT, CDR2 YYREEE (reference sequence). With 3 bases removed from V and 4 bases from J, the gap between germline ends came to 11 bases. The CDR3 is 14 residues long. The CDR3 bases are TGTGCCAGCAGCTCGGAGGGTACGGGAAACACCATATATTTT. Translated: CASSSEGTGNTIYF.

The genes are TRBV19 and TRBJ1-2; D possibly corresponds to TRBD1 (5 bases). The CDR3 has 13 amino acids. V was cut by 7 bases and J by 8 bases, with 17 bases left in between. CDR1 is LNHDA, CDR2 SQIVND, per germline (reference sequence). The CDR3 DNA reads as TGTGCCAGTACCCTATCCTGGGGGGAAGGCTACACCTTC. It yields the protein CASTLSWGEGYTF.

The chain uses TRBV9 and TRBJ2-7; 7 nucleotides align to TRBD2. The V segment lost 0 bases and the J segment 0 bases; nucleotides outside the gene matches: 3. The CDR3 runs to 15 residues. Germline V gives CDR1 SGDLS, CDR2 YYNGEE. The CDR3 bases are TGTGCCAGCAGCGTAGGTCTAGCGGACTCCTACGAGCAGTACTTC. Protein sequence: CASSVGLADSYEQYF.

The chain employs TRBV7-9 and TRBJ2-2; D unclear. V was cut by 5 bases and J by 9 bases, with 16 bases left in between. The CDR3 extends over 14 amino acids. Germline CDR1 is SEHNR and CDR2 is FQNEAQ (reference sequence). The DNA for the CDR3 is TGTGCCAGCAGCGCAGTCACGGAGAGCCGGGAGCTGTTTTTT. This encodes CASSAVTESRELFF.

The chain links TRBV5-1 to TRBJ1-2; weak D call: TRBD1 (6 bases). The CDR3 is 14 amino acids. V lost 3 bases to trimming and J lost 6 bases, with 15 bases between them. In germline, CDR1 is SGHRS, CDR2 YFSETQ. The CDR3: CASSSFTGNDGYTF. CDR3 coding DNA: TGCGCCAGCAGCTCCTTTACAGGGAATGATGGCTACACCTTC.

V is TRBV4-2 and J is TRBJ2-3; D perhaps matches TRBD2 (6 bases). The V end lost 4 bases, the J end lost 0 bases, and 14 bases lay between the germline ends. This CDR3 contains 16 residues. Germline CDR1 reads LGHNA; CDR2 reads YNFKEQ. The CDR3 DNA reads as TGTGCCAGCAGCCCTAGAGGCGGAGGGAGCACAGATACGCAGTATTTT. It codes for CASSPRGGGSTDTQYF.

In this sample, this clone turned up a few times. The CDR3 spells CASSDRGLSYEQYF. In DNA, the CDR3 is TGTGCCAGCAGTGACAGGGGACTCTCCTACGAGCAGTACTTC. The chain employs TRBV6-6 and TRBJ2-7, with 8 bases fitting TRBD1. V shed 5 bases and J 0 bases; nucleotides not matched to a gene: 3. Germline-derived CDR1 and CDR2 are MNHNY and SVGAGI (reference sequence). The CDR3 has 14 residues.

The chain employs TRBV30 and TRBJ1-1, with 7 bases fitting TRBD1. Germline loops: CDR1 GTSNPN, CDR2 SVGIG (reference sequence). Trimming cost V 5 bases and J 3 bases; bases outside gene matches: 0. There are 11 residues in the CDR3. The CDR3 DNA is TGTGCCTGGCAGGGGGACACTGAAGCTTTCTTT. Amino acid sequence: CAWQGDTEAFF. Variable domain in full (rest from reference TRBV30 and TRBJ1-1): SQTIHQWPATLVQPVGSPLSLECTVEGTSNPNLYWYRQAAGRGLQLLFYSVGIGQISSEVPQNLSASRPQDRQFILSSKKLLLSDSGFYLCAWQGDTEAFFGQGTRLTVV.

With regard to this clone: A junction end diverges from the germline sequence, so it may reflect a read error. Other DNA sequences in this specimen translate into the identical CDR3. The V and J genes are TRBV9 and TRBJ1-6; 8 positions agree with TRBD1. This CDR3 comprises 15 residues. Germline CDR1 reads SGDLS; CDR2 reads YYNGEE. CDR3 sequence (DNA): TGCGCCAGCAGCGTAGACAGGGGATGGAATTCACCCCTCCACTTT. As protein: CASSVDRGWNSPLHF. Complete variable domain (other parts from reference TRBV9 and TRBJ1-6): DSGVTQTPKHLITATGQRVTLRCSPRSGDLSVYWYQQSLDQGLQFLIQYYNGEERAKGNILERFSAQQFPDLHSELNLSSLELGDSALYFCASSVDRGWNSPLHFGNGTRLTVT.

The chain recombines TRBV7-9 with TRBJ2-2; D gene uncertain. Trimming stripped 2 bases from V and 1 base from J, with 8 bases between. Germline-derived CDR1 and CDR2 are SEHNR and FQNEAQ (reference sequence). The CDR3 sequence is 15 residues long. The CDR3 loop reads CASSLWAENTGELFF. CDR3 bases: TGTGCCAGCAGCTTATGGGCCGAGAACACCGGGGAGCTGTTTTTT. Looking up the rest from reference TRBV7-9 and TRBJ2-2 gives the full variable domain: DTGVSQNPRHKITKRGQNVTFRCDPISEHNRLYWYRQTLGQGPEFLTYFQNEAQLEKSRLLSDRFSAERPKGSFSTLEIQRTEQGDSAMYLCASSLWAENTGELFFGEGSRLTVL.

The rearrangement joins TRBV19 to TRBJ2-1; tentative D call: TRBD2 (5 bases). The CDR3 is 18 residues long. Germline V gene data show CDR1 as LNHDA and CDR2 as SQIVND (reference sequence). V lost 5 bases to trimming and J lost 3 bases, with 23 bases between them. CDR3 residues: CASSHLMGSATLYNEQFF. The DNA of the CDR3 is TGTGCCAGTAGTCACCTAATGGGTAGCGCAACACTCTACAATGAGCAGTTCTTC.

The chain joins TRBV19 to TRBJ2-7, with D tentatively TRBD1 (6 bases). CDR1 is LNHDA and CDR2 is SQIVND in the germline V gene (reference sequence). The CDR3 has 13 amino acids. Trimming stripped 4 bases from V and 5 bases from J, with 12 bases between. The DNA of the CDR3 is TGTGCCAGTAGTACCCTCGACAGGAACGAGCAGTACTTC. Translation: CASSTLDRNEQYF.

The chain combines TRBV5-4 with TRBJ1-2; no clear D. The CDR3 totals 16 residues. V lost 0 bases and J lost 4, with 16 bases in between. From germline, CDR1 is SGHNT and CDR2 YYREEE (reference sequence). CDR3 residues: CASSLAVGGPSYGYTF. CDR3 bases: TGTGCCAGCAGCTTGGCCGTGGGAGGGCCCTCCTATGGCTACACCTTC.

This clone was detected a few times. The V gene is TRBV6-1, the J gene TRBJ2-7; D possibly corresponds to TRBD1 (6 bases). Trimming shortened V by 6 bases and J by 0 bases, and 15 bases separated the two germline ends. CDR1 is MNHNS, CDR2 SASEGT, per germline. The CDR3 sequence is 15 residues long. The CDR3 region is CASRTQGQSSYEQYF. CDR3 nucleotide sequence: TGTGCCAGCAGGACCCAAGGACAGAGCTCCTACGAGCAGTACTTC.

The chain combines TRBV29-1 with TRBJ2-7; 7 bases match TRBD2. CDR3 length equals 13 residues. The V and J ends lost 4 bases and 2 bases, in that order; junction bases with no gene match: 5. Per the germline V gene, CDR1 is SQVTM and CDR2 is ANQGSEA. CDR3 residues: CSVAAGVTYEQYF. The CDR3 DNA follows: TGCAGCGTTGCGGCGGGAGTCACCTACGAGCAGTACTTC.

As for this clone: The sample has other DNA sequences that encode this CDR3 too. This chain links TRBV10-1 with TRBJ2-1; 8 bases are a match to TRBD2. The CDR3 sequence is 14 residues long. CDR1 is WNHNN and CDR2 is SYGVQD in the germline V gene (reference sequence). The junction had 6 bases not matched to a gene; V was cut back by 5 bases and J by 6 bases. The CDR3 region is CASSQGLAGNEQFF. The CDR3 DNA reads as TGCGCCAGCAGTCAAGGACTAGCAGGCAATGAGCAGTTCTTC.

This rearrangement joins TRBV9 to TRBJ2-1, with 8 bases identical to TRBD2. With 1 base clipped from V and 3 bases from J, the junction kept 18 bases outside the gene matches. Germline values: CDR1 SGDLS, CDR2 YYNGEE. The CDR3 runs to 20 residues. The CDR3 coding sequence is TGTGCCAGCAGCGTACGTGGCAAGAGCGGGAGCATCGGCGGCTACAATGAGCAGTTCTTC. Translated: CASSVRGKSGSIGGYNEQFF.

Turning to this clone: One end of the junction fails to match germline, which may point to a read error. This chain uses TRBV7-9 with TRBJ2-7; 7 nucleotides line up with TRBD1. The germline V gene encodes CDR1 SEHNR and CDR2 FQNEAQ (reference sequence). There are 14 residues in the CDR3. CDR3 protein: CSSSFTGTAYEQYF. CDR3 DNA: TGTTCCAGCAGCTTCACCGGGACAGCATACGAGCAGTACTTC.

V and J are TRBV9 and TRBJ1-4; no firm D call. CDR1 SGDLS and CDR2 YYNGEE come from the germline V gene. The CDR3 length is 12 residues. V was pared by 1 base and J by 8 bases, with 6 bases between. CDR3 bases: TGTGCCAGCAGCGTATCGGGGGAAAAACTGTTTTTT. Its protein is CASSVSGEKLFF.

The chain employs TRBV9 and TRBJ2-5, with D possibly matching TRBD2 (6 bases). Trimming left V 0 bases short and J 9 bases short, with 18 bases between. CDR3 length: 15 amino acids. Germline V CDR1 and CDR2: SGDLS, YYNGEE. The CDR3 nucleotides read TGTGCCAGCAGCGTAGGAATGGGCTTAGGAGGGTCCCAGTACTTC. Translation gives CASSVGMGLGGSQYF.

The gene calls are TRBV6-6 and TRBJ2-2; D is perhaps TRBD1 (6 bases). This CDR3 contains 16 residues. CDR1 and CDR2 (germline): MNHNY, SVGAGI (reference sequence). The V end lost 2 bases, the J end lost 4 bases, and 14 bases lay between the germline ends. The CDR3 coding sequence is TGTGCCAGCAGTTACCAGTCGGCAGGGGTCACCGGGGAGCTGTTTTTT. Amino acid sequence: CASSYQSAGVTGELFF.